These T cell receptor beta chains were read from a single sample in a study of shared clonotypes between healthy human individuals. Produced via immunoSEQ multiplex PCR; TCRdb's table is partial and in-frame only. The sample lists 2 million to 2.5 million clones, approximately 95% occurring once. Material: naive CD4+ T cells from PBMCs. Source of these receptors: a man aged 18 to 29 in good health. Some clones in this sample may be carry-over from other donors' samples. The CDR3 runs from the conserved cysteine through the conserved F or W. The order of the fields is V gene, J gene, clone size, D gene, CDR3 DNA, CDR3 protein. D genes are given only for firm matches. Clone size is stated in some rows and not others, as once, few, many or a class when expanded.

TRBV20-1	TRBJ1-2	.	.	TGCAGTGCGAGGACAAGTTATGGCTACACCTTC	CSARTSYGYTF
TRBV25-1	TRBJ2-5	.	TRBD2	TGTGCCAGCAGTGTGGGCGGGAGGGGGGCAGAGACCCAGTACTTC	CASSVGGRGAETQYF
TRBV28	TRBJ1-1	.	.	TGTGCCAGCAGTTTGGAGGTTGAAGCTTTCTTT	CASSLEVEAFF
TRBV7-6	TRBJ1-1	.	.	TGTGCCAGCAGCCCCCGGGGACCGACGAACACTGAAGCTTTCTTT	CASSPRGPTNTEAFF
TRBV4-1	TRBJ2-4	once	.	TGCGCCAGCAGCCAAGTAAGAGGGTGGGACAAAAACATTCAGTACTTC	CASSQVRGWDKNIQYF
TRBV14	TRBJ1-2	few	TRBD1	TGTGCCAGCAGCCAAGGACAGGGGTATGGCTACACCTTC	CASSQGQGYGYTF
TRBV10-3	TRBJ2-7	.	.	TGTGCCATCAGTGGAGGGTTTGAATACGAGCAGTACTTC	CAISGGFEYEQYF
TRBV29-1	TRBJ1-4	.	.	TGCAGCGTTAGGGCACTTGCAACTAATGAAAAACTGTTTTTT	CSVRALATNEKLFF
TRBV14	TRBJ1-3	.	.	TGTGCCAGCAGCCCCCGGGTGTCGGGAAACACCATATATTTT	CASSPRVSGNTIYF
TRBV6-1	TRBJ2-7	.	.	TGTGCCAGCAAGGCGTACTACGAGCAGTACTTC	CASKAYYEQYF
TRBV7-3	TRBJ2-5	.	TRBD2	TGTGCCAGCAGCTTGGGGACTAGCGGGAGGGAGGGAGAGACCCAGTACTTC	CASSLGTSGREGETQYF
TRBV11-2	TRBJ2-3	.	.	TGTGCCAGCAGCTTAGTAGTCCCGGCTAGTTCTTCGCCAGATACGCAGTATTTT	CASSLVVPASSSPDTQYF
TRBV6-6	TRBJ2-2	.	.	TGTGCCAGCAGTTCCCGACAGTATTCAGCCGGGGAGCTGTTTTTT	CASSSRQYSAGELFF
TRBV18	TRBJ2-7	.	.	TGTGCCAGCTCACGTGGAGGTAGCTACGAGCAGTACTTC	CASSRGGSYEQYF
TRBV28	TRBJ1-1	.	.	TGTGCCAGCAGTCACTGGGGACGGACTATGAACACTGAAGCTTTCTTT	CASSHWGRTMNTEAFF
TRBV5-4	TRBJ2-7	once	TRBD1	TGTGCCAGCAGCTTGGGGGGACAGGGGCTACGGGAGCAGTACTTC	CASSLGGQGLREQYF
TRBV5-4	TRBJ1-1	few	.	TGTGCCAGCAGCCAGGGTGGGACTGAAGCTTTCTTT	CASSQGGTEAFF
TRBV5-6	TRBJ2-1	.	TRBD1	TGTGCCAGCAGCTTTGGGACAGGGGACCCGAATGAGCAGTTCTTC	CASSFGTGDPNEQFF
TRBV5-4	TRBJ2-3	.	.	TGTGCCAGCAGCTTGGGTCAATCGAAGCTGGGGACAGATACGCAGTATTTT	CASSLGQSKLGTDTQYF
TRBV19	TRBJ2-7	.	TRBD2	TGTGCCAGTAGTACCCGACTAGCGGGGGAGCAGTACTTC	CASSTRLAGEQYF
TRBV30	TRBJ2-2	.	.	TGTGCCTGGAACCGGAGGGGGGAGCTGTTTTTT	CAWNRRGELFF
TRBV19	TRBJ2-3	.	TRBD2	TGTGCCAGTAGTCCCCTATCTGGACTAGCGGGTGGCACAGATACGCAGTATTTT	CASSPLSGLAGGTDTQYF
TRBV5-1	TRBJ2-5	once	TRBD2	TGCGCCAGCAGCACAATAGCGGGGGTTGGTGGGACCCAGTACTTC	CASSTIAGVGGTQYF
TRBV28	TRBJ2-1	.	.	TGTGCCAGCAGTTTAGGGCAGTACTACAATGAGCAGTTCTTC	CASSLGQYYNEQFF
TRBV9	TRBJ2-7	.	TRBD1	TGTGCCAGCAGCCTGGGACAGGGGGCCTACGAGCAGTACTTC	CASSLGQGAYEQYF
TRBV28	TRBJ2-1	.	TRBD2	TGTGCCAGCAGCCTCATGAGACTAGCGCTGCACAATGAGCAGTTCTTC	CASSLMRLALHNEQFF
TRBV4-2	TRBJ2-3	.	TRBD2	TGTGCCAGCAGCCAAGACCCGGGCATACTAGCGGGAGGGAATACGCAGTATTTT	CASSQDPGILAGGNTQYF
TRBV4-1	TRBJ2-3	.	.	TGCGCCAGCAGCCTACTAGCAGATACGCAGTATTTT	CASSLLADTQYF
TRBV6-6	TRBJ1-3	once	.	TGTGCCAGCTCAGGGTCTGGAAACACCATATATTTT	CASSGSGNTIYF